Shown below are 9 T cell receptor beta chains from a single sample sequenced in a study of T cells in Graves' hyperthyroidism and ophthalmopathy (dated by TCRdb to between 2019 and 2020). Library generation was performed with multiplex PCR. The sequencing machine was an Illumina HiSeq 2000. The TCR beta CDR3 regions were amplified from the RNA transcripts. The TCR CDR3 was subjected to a first round of RT-PCR using the HTBI primer set and the Qiagen OneStep RT-PCR kit. In TCRdb, the public reads were trimmed at Q25 with fastp and aligned with MiXCR, with productive beta chains retained. Each CDR3 protein gets just one entry, which takes the most common genes and DNA from the rows behind it. Present in this sample are about 640,000 distinct CDR3 sequences, around 21% of which were seen just once. The top ten clones comprise under 35% of the sample. The sequencing sample was made of blood. Every receptor here comes from a man aged 25 to 40 with Graves' ophthalmopathy.

This clonotype was found many times. The chain carries TRBV7-9 and TRBJ2-7; no clear D gene. The V gene's germline CDR1 is SEHNR and CDR2 FQNEAQ (reference sequence). The V gene lost 8 bases and the J gene lost 2 bases, with 13 bases spanning the gap. The CDR3 is 13 amino acids. Written as DNA, the CDR3 is TGTGCCAGCGGAAACAGTAATACCTACGAGCAGTACTTC. It encodes CASGNSNTYEQYF.

This chain connects TRBV11-2 to TRBJ2-3; 14 bases agree with TRBD2. The CDR3 spans 15 residues. Looked up from germline, CDR1 is SGHAT and CDR2 is FQNNGV. The V gene end was trimmed by 7 bases and the J gene end by 6 bases; junction bases not matched to a gene: 6. The CDR3 is CASTLTSGRADTQYF. CDR3 nucleotide sequence: TGTGCCAGCACATTGACTAGCGGGAGGGCGGATACGCAGTATTTT.

The J gene is TRBJ2-7, the V gene TRBV6-2 or TRBV6-3; 8 nucleotides match TRBD1. The CDR3 has 14 residues. Germline V CDR1 and CDR2: MNHEY, SVGEGT. V was pared by 6 bases and J by 7 bases, with 11 bases of the junction left unmatched. The CDR3 loop reads CASRRGQASKEQYF. CDR3 in DNA: TGTGCCAGCAGAAGGGGACAGGCCTCTAAGGAGCAGTACTTC.

The rearrangement joins TRBV6-2 or TRBV6-3 to TRBJ1-1, with TRBD1 as a possible D gene (6 bases). Trimming cost V 2 bases and J 5 bases, with 12 bases left between them. This CDR3 spans 14 amino acids. Germline-derived CDR1 and CDR2 are MNHEY and SVGEGT. CDR3 in amino acids: CASSYTGKGTEAFF. CDR3 DNA sequence: TGTGCCAGCAGTTACACAGGGAAAGGAACTGAAGCTTTCTTT.

This clonotype showed up just once. Possible read error: a much larger clone is one base away. This rearrangement joins TRBV6-1 to TRBJ2-7, with 14 bases identical to TRBD2. With V trimmed by 5 bases and J by 2 bases, 14 bases remained unmatched. Per germline, CDR1 MNHNS and CDR2 SASEGT. This CDR3 has 19 residues. CDR3 coding DNA: TGTGCCAGCAGTACCCCGACAGGCGGACTAGCGGGAGGAGCCTACGAGCAGTACTTC. Translation: CASSTPTGGLAGGAYEQYF.

This chain uses TRBV6-1 with TRBJ1-1; no reliable D call. The V and J ends lost 3 bases and 7 bases respectively, with 9 bases between them. This CDR3 is built from 12 residues. CDR1 and CDR2 from the germline V gene are MNHNS and SASEGT. The CDR3 spells CASSDGVGEAFF. Written as DNA, the CDR3 is TGTGCCAGCAGTGACGGAGTGGGTGAAGCTTTCTTT.

In its sample, this clonotype was seen once. The chain employs TRBV18 and TRBJ2-1; D call uncertain. The CDR3 covers 12 residues. Between the trimmed V and J ends, which lost 6 bases and 6 bases, there was a span of 9 bases. Germline CDR1 KGHSH, CDR2 LQKENI. CDR3 amino acids: CASSGNSNEQFF. The DNA of the CDR3 is TGTGCCAGCTCCGGTAATAGCAATGAGCAGTTCTTC.

This chain links TRBV28 with TRBJ2-2; D unclear. The germline V gene has CDR1 MDHEN and CDR2 SYDVKM. The CDR3 is 21 amino acids. V was clipped by 4 bases and J by 0 bases, with 27 bases between them. The CDR3 region is CASSSHFLSTQALTNTGELFF. CDR3 nucleotides: TGTGCCAGCAGTTCTCATTTTTTATCGACACAAGCCTTAACGAACACCGGGGAGCTGTTTTTT. The complete variable domain, with remaining parts taken from reference TRBV28 and TRBJ2-2, reads DVKVTQSSRYLVKRTGEKVFLECVQDMDHENMFWYRQDPGLGLRLIYFSYDVKMKEKGDIPEGYSVSREKKERFSLILESASTNQTSMYLCASSSHFLSTQALTNTGELFFGEGSRLTVL.

Comment on this clonotype: Being one base from a much bigger clone, this may be a read error. The chain employs TRBV30 and TRBJ1-5; D not resolved. Germline-derived CDR1 and CDR2 are GTSNPN and SVGIG (reference sequence). The CDR3 extends over 15 amino acids. V was clipped by 4 bases and J by 2 bases, with 15 bases between them. The CDR3 DNA reads as TGTGCCTGGACCTCCCCCGACCGGCGCAATCAGCCCCAGCATTTT. Translated: CAWTSPDRRNQPQHF.